Shown below are 10 T cell receptor beta chains from a single sample sequenced in a study of shared clonotypes between healthy human individuals. Generated by immunoSEQ multiplex PCR, the TCRdb table keeps only in-frame clones and is missing some. This table holds 550,000 to 800,000 clones, 90% found once. The sample comprised memory CD8+ T cells from PBMCs. The subset was: CD45RO+ cells pooled with CCR7-negative TemRA cells. These receptors all come from a man in his late teens or twenties in good health. Some clones in this sample may be carry-over from other donors' samples.

CDR3 nucleotides: TGTGCCAGCAGCTCCCGGCGGGGTAAAGGGGCCGAGCAGTACTTC. Its translation: CASSSRRGKGAEQYF. The chain uses TRBV7-2 and TRBJ2-5; possibly TRBD2 for D (6 bases). The J call is uncertain, as TRBJ2-7 better fits the DNA end. This CDR3 region has 15 residues. Germline lookup yields CDR1 SGHTA and CDR2 FQGNSA.

V is TRBV19 and J is TRBJ2-4; 11 bases are a match to TRBD2. CDR1 is LNHDA, CDR2 SQIVND, per germline (reference sequence). The CDR3 totals 18 residues. V was clipped by 2 bases and J by 3 bases; unmatched bases: 9. The CDR3 region is CASSIWLAGGEGKNIQYF. The DNA for the CDR3 is TGTGCCAGTAGTATATGGCTAGCGGGAGGTGAAGGCAAAAACATTCAGTACTTC.

The chain is built from TRBV28 and TRBJ2-1; TRBD2 might be the D (5 bases). The CDR3 has 15 amino acids. Trimming cost V 3 bases and J 5 bases, with 14 bases left between them. Germline CDR1 and CDR2: MDHEN and SYDVKM. DNA of the CDR3: TGTGCCAGCAGTTTCCCCACTAGAAGGGACAATGAGCAGTTCTTC. Protein: CASSFPTRRDNEQFF.

The V gene is TRBV21-1, the J gene TRBJ2-7; the D segment call TRBD1 is taken from the table without a DNA check. TRBV21-1 is described as a pseudogene. The CDR3 sequence is 12 residues long. The CDR3 DNA reads as TGTGCCAGCAGCAAAGGACAGGCGGATTCATTGTTC. Protein sequence: CASSKGQADSLF.

The chain combines TRBV11-2 with TRBJ2-1; D remains unclear. The CDR3 extends over 12 amino acids. Looked up from germline, CDR1 is SGHAT and CDR2 is FQNNGV. V shed 5 bases and J shed 4 bases, with 6 bases lying between them. CDR3 region: CASSPRYNEQFF. For the CDR3, the DNA is TGTGCCAGCAGCCCCCGGTACAATGAGCAGTTCTTC.

The chain joins TRBV18 to TRBJ1-1; D perhaps matches TRBD1 (5 bases). The CDR3 is 15 amino acids. Germline-derived CDR1 and CDR2 are KGHSH and LQKENI. V lost 5 bases, J lost 1 base, and 14 bases lay in between. The CDR3 DNA reads TGTGCCAGCTCATATCCAAAGGGGCAGAACACTGAAGCTTTCTTT. Residues: CASSYPKGQNTEAFF.

To note about this clone: A much larger clonotype is one base distant, so this may be a read error. Different DNA sequences within this sample yield the same CDR3. The rearrangement uses TRBV27 and TRBJ1-1, with D possibly being TRBD1 (5 bases). The CDR3 has 14 amino acids. Germline CDR1 and CDR2: MNHEY and SMNVEV (reference sequence). Between the trimmed V and J ends, which lost 2 bases and 1 base, there was a span of 8 bases. CDR3 amino acids: CASSLTGGNTEAFF. Here the CDR3 DNA reads TGTGCCAGCAGTTTAACTGGGGGGAACACTGAAGCTTTCTTT.

The chain carries TRBV28 and TRBJ2-1; no definite D call. The V end lost 6 bases, the J end lost 2 bases, and 17 bases lay between the germline ends. The CDR3 is 16 amino acids. Germline lookup yields CDR1 MDHEN and CDR2 SYDVKM. CDR3 loop: CASRHPGRSPYNEQFF. In DNA, the CDR3 is TGTGCCAGCAGGCACCCCGGGCGGAGTCCCTACAATGAGCAGTTCTTC.

Points on this clone: Germline is not matched at one junction end, which may reflect a read error. Other DNA sequences in this sample translate to the same CDR3. The chain links TRBV4-1 to TRBJ1-5; D is unclear. Germline CDR1 and CDR2: MGHRA and YSYEKL. The CDR3 has 14 residues. In nucleotides, the CDR3 is TGCGCCAGCAGCCAAGTCTTACTATCCCAGCCCCAACATTTT. Its translation: CASSQVLLSQPQHF.

The rearrangement joins TRBV28 to TRBJ2-5, with D unresolved. CDR3 length: 15 residues. V dropped 6 bases and J dropped 2 bases, with 16 bases sitting between them. Germline loops: CDR1 MDHEN, CDR2 SYDVKM. CDR3 DNA sequence: TGTGCCAGCAGCCTTAGGGTGGGTATACAAGAGACCCAGTACTTC. Translated: CASSLRVGIQETQYF. Complete variable domain (other parts from reference TRBV28 and TRBJ2-5): DVKVTQSSRYLVKRTGEKVFLECVQDMDHENMFWYRQDPGLGLRLIYFSYDVKMKEKGDIPEGYSVSREKKERFSLILESASTNQTSMYLCASSLRVGIQETQYFGPGTRLLVL.